The present T cell receptor beta chain was sequenced within a study of blood T cell repertoires in COVID-19. Study in general: Sites in the United States, Italy and Spain provided acute and convalescent COVID-19 samples. Sample material is recorded as cDNA or gDNA derived from T cells, B-cell-depleted T cells, or PBMCs.

Per germline, CDR1 SGHRS and CDR2 YFSETQ. Trimming left V 4 bases short and J 2 bases short, with 13 bases between. The CDR3 covers 15 residues. Per the original data handling: It was from reference gene primer amplification that nucleated cell counts were estimated. The protocol was immunoSEQ multiplex PCR, while the TCRdb copy is restricted to in-frame clones and leaves out a portion. V, J and clone size reflect that table, while D and trimming were determined from the DNA. The sample includes approximately 190,000 clones, approximately 90% of them seen just once. This TCR derives from a woman aged 40 to 55 who had recovered from COVID-19. The chain combines TRBV5-1 with TRBJ1-3, with D possibly being TRBD1 (5 bases). Sample: peripheral blood. The CDR3 DNA sequence: TGCGCCAGCAGCCCCAGGGAACTGGCTGGAAACACCATATATTTT. Translation: CASSPRELAGNTIYF.